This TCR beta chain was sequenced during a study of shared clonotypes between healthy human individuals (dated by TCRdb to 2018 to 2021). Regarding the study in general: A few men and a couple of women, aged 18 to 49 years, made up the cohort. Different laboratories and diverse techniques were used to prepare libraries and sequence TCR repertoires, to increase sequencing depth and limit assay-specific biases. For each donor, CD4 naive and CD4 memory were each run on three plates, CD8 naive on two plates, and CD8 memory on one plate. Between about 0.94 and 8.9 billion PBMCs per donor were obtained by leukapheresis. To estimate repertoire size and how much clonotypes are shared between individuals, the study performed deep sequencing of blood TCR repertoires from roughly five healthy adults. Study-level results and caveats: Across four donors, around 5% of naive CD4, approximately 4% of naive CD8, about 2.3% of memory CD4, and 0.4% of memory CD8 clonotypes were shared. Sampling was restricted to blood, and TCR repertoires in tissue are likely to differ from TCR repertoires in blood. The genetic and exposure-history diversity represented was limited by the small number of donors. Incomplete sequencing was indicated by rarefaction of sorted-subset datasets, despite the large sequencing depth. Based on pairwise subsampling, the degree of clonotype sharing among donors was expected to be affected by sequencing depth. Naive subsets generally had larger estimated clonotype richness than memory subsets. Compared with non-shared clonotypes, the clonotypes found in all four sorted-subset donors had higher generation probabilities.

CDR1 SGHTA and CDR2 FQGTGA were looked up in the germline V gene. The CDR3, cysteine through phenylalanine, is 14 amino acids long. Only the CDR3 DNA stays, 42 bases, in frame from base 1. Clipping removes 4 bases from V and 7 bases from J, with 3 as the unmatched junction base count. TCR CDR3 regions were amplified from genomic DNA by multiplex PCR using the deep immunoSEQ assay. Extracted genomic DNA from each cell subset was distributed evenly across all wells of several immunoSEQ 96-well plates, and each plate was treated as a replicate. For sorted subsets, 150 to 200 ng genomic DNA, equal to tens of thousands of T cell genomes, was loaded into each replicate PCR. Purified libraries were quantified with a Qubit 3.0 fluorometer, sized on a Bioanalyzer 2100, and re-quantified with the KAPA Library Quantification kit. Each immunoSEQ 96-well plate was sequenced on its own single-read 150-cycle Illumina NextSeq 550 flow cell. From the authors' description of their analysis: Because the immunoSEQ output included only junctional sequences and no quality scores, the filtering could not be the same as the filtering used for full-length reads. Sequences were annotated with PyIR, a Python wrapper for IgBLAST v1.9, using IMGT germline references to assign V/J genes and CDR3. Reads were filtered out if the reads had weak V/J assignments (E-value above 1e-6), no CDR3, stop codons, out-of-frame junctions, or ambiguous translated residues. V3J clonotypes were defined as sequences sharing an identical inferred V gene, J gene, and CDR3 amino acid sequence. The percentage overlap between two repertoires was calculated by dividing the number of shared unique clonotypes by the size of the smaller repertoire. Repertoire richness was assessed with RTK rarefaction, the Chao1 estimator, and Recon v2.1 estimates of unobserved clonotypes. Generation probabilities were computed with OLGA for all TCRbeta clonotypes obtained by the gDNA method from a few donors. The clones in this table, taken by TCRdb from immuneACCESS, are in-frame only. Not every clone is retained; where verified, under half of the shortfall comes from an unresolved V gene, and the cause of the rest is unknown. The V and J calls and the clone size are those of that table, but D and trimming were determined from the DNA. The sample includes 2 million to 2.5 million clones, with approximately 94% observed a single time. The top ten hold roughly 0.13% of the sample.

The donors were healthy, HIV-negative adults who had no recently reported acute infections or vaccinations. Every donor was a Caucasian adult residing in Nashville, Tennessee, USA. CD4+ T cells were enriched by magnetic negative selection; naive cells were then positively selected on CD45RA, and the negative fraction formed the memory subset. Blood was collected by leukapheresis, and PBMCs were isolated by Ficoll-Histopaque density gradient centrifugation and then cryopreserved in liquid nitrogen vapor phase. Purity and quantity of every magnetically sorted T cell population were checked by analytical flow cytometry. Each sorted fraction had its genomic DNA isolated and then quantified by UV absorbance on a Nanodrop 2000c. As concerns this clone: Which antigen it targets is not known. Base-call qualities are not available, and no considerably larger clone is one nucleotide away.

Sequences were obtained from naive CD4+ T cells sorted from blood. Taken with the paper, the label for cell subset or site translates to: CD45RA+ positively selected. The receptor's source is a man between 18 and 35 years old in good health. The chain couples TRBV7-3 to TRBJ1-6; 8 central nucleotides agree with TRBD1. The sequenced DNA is TGTGCCAGCAGCTGGGGACAGGAAAATTCACCCCTCCACTTT. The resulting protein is CASSWGQENSPLHF. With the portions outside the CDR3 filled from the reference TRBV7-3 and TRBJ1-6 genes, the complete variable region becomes GAGVSQTPSNKVTEKGKYVELRCDPISGHTALYWYRQSLGQGPEFLIYFQGTGAADDSGLPNDRFFAVRPEGSVSTLKIQRTERGDSAVYLCASSWGQENSPLHFGNGTRLTVT.